What follows are 12 T cell receptor beta chains derived from one specimen sequenced in a study of T cells after yellow fever vaccination. In TCRdb, the 5' RACE reads were re-called with MiXCR into one record per CDR3 protein. The data contain about 580,000 distinct CDR3 sequences, roughly a sixth of them singletons. The material was PBMCs, obtained about 5 days after the first yellow fever vaccination. These receptors were obtained from a man aged 18 to 30 who received the YFV17D yellow fever vaccine.

J is TRBJ2-5 and V is TRBV5-1; 7 nucleotides line up with TRBD1. Germline trimming cut 2 bases from V and 0 bases from J; bases unmatched to any gene: 4. The CDR3 covers 15 residues. Germline V gene lookup returns CDR1 SGHRS and CDR2 YFSETQ. The CDR3 here is CASSFTGVNQETQYF. The CDR3, as DNA: TGCGCCAGCAGCTTTACAGGGGTAAACCAAGAGACCCAGTACTTC.

This clonotype has more than one count but fewer than ten. V usage is TRBV29-1 and J usage is TRBJ1-4, with 11 bases identical to TRBD1. CDR1 is SQVTM and CDR2 is ANQGSEA in the germline V gene. The CDR3 is 14 amino acids. V lost 7 bases to trimming and J lost 8 bases; unmatched junction nucleotides: 9. CDR3 protein: CSAQTGTGGEKLFF. For the CDR3, the DNA is TGCAGCGCACAAACCGGGACAGGGGGGGAAAAACTGTTTTTT.

This clonotype was detected only a few times. The chain carries TRBV6-1 and TRBJ2-5, with D possibly matching TRBD2 (7 bases). The germline CDR1 and CDR2 sequences are MNHNS and SASEGT. Trimming cost V 6 bases and J 5 bases, with 16 bases left between them. The CDR3 has 14 amino acids. DNA for the CDR3: TGTGCCAGCAGGAATCAGGGCGGGGGCGAGACCCAGTACTTC. It translates to CASRNQGGGETQYF.

This clonotype was detected a few times. This chain links TRBV6-1 with TRBJ2-7; possibly TRBD2 for D (6 bases). Per the germline V gene, CDR1 is MNHNS and CDR2 is SASEGT. V lost 6 bases, J lost 6 bases, and 15 bases lay in between. CDR3 length equals 13 residues. The CDR3 is CASRRAGTREQYV. CDR3 in DNA: TGTGCCAGCAGGCGCGCAGGGACTCGCGAGCAGTACGTC.

The rearrangement links TRBV7-2 to TRBJ2-7, with TRBD2 identical over 10 bases. The germline CDR1 and CDR2 sequences are SGHTA and FQGNSA. With 3 bases clipped from V and 2 bases from J, the junction kept 4 bases outside the gene matches. The CDR3 has 15 residues. The CDR3 reads CASSLASGGPYEQYF. CDR3 nucleotides: TGTGCCAGCAGCTTGGCTAGCGGGGGTCCCTACGAGCAGTACTTC. The full variable domain, with the rest looked up from reference TRBV7-2 and TRBJ2-7, is GAGVSQSPSNKVTEKGKDVELRCDPISGHTALYWYRQSLGQGLEFLIYFQGNSAPDKSGLPSDRFSAERTGGSVSTLTIQRTQQEDSAVYLCASSLASGGPYEQYFGPGTRLTVT.

The J gene is TRBJ2-7, the V gene TRBV4-1; D might be TRBD2 (5 bases). V dropped 2 bases and J dropped 4 bases, with 15 bases sitting between them. The CDR3 covers 15 residues. The germline V gene encodes CDR1 MGHRA and CDR2 YSYEKL. CDR3 DNA: TGCGCCAGCAGCCAACCTTTCGGGGAGAATTACGAGCAGTACTTC. This gives the protein CASSQPFGENYEQYF.

This clonotype was seen a few times. The chain carries TRBV5-4 and TRBJ1-4; TRBD1 aligns across 8 bases. V dropped 5 bases and J dropped 5; count of bases not matched to a gene: 11. In germline, CDR1 is SGHNT, CDR2 YYREEE (reference sequence). The CDR3 length is 16 residues. CDR3 sequence (DNA): TGTGCCAGCAGTTCCACCGGGACAGGAGTCAATGAAAAACTGTTTTTT. Translated, it gives CASSSTGTGVNEKLFF.

CDR3 coding DNA: TGTGCCAGCAGCGCAGGACCCTACCGGGGGGAGCAGTACTTC. It is translated as CASSAGPYRGEQYF. The V and J genes are TRBV9 and TRBJ2-7, with D maybe TRBD2 (6 bases). V lost 3 bases to trimming and J lost 7 bases, with 17 bases between them. The CDR3 extends over 14 amino acids. CDR1 and CDR2 (germline): SGDLS, YYNGEE.

The sample holds many counts of this clonotype. The chain combines TRBV7-9 with TRBJ1-6; D is unresolved. Germline CDR1 reads SEHNR; CDR2 reads FQNEAQ (reference sequence). V lost 5 bases, J lost 5 bases, and 10 bases lay in between. The CDR3 runs 14 residues. In DNA, the CDR3 is TGTGCCAGCAGCCTCGGACCAAATAATTCACCCCTCCACTTT. This translates into CASSLGPNNSPLHF.

In its sample, this clonotype was seen a few times. This chain joins TRBV7-2 and TRBJ1-1; D is possibly TRBD1 (6 bases). CDR3 length: 16 residues. CDR1 is SGHTA and CDR2 is FQGNSA in the germline V gene. V was shortened by 5 bases and J by 1 base, with 17 bases between the two germline ends. This chain's CDR3 is CASSPGGGFENTEAFF. In DNA, the CDR3 is TGTGCCAGCAGCCCTGGAGGGGGGTTCGAGAACACTGAAGCTTTCTTT.

The rearrangement links TRBV6-4 to TRBJ1-1; D not certain. Trimming stripped 3 bases from V and 9 bases from J, with 11 bases between. The CDR3 covers 12 residues. The germline CDR1 and CDR2 sequences are MRHNA and SNTAGT. The CDR3 DNA reads as TGTGCCAGCAGTGAAGGAGGAGGACAAGCTTTCTTT. This encodes CASSEGGGQAFF.

The rearrangement joins TRBV6-1 to TRBJ2-1; 7 bases align to TRBD2. Trimming cost V 3 bases and J 4 bases; bases outside gene matches: 6. This CDR3 comprises 15 residues. Germline-derived CDR1 and CDR2 are MNHNS and SASEGT. The CDR3 nucleotides read TGTGCCAGCAGTGACCTTGGCGGGGGTTACAATGAGCAGTTCTTC. This gives the protein CASSDLGGGYNEQFF.